Following are 4 T cell receptor beta chains from one sample sequenced in a study of tumor-infiltrating lymphocytes in primary liver carcinoma. TCR beta cDNA came from 400 to 500 ng total RNA, primed with a constant-region primer. Nested multiplex PCR, run for three rounds with slightly modified ARM-PCR, yielded TCR beta libraries. A C-beta reverse primer was combined with TRBV1-TRBV30 forward primers in the first two PCR rounds, and each round had approximately 9 cycles. A single record per CDR3 protein comes from TCRdb applying MiXCR to the multiplex PCR reads. The repertoire has approximately 47,000 distinct CDR3 sequences, over 65% of them found once; the top ten carry about 30%. Co-extraction of both nucleic acids (RNA and DNA) used roughly 18-32 mg of unsorted bulk tissue. The sequenced sample was liver tumor tissue from sampling region 3. Subset denoted: tumor region T3, left-lateral pole. These receptors originate from a man between 40 and 49 years old with primary liver carcinoma and hepatitis B virus infection.

Comments on this clonotype: An end of the junction does not agree with germline; a read error may underlie this. The J gene is TRBJ1-4, the V gene TRBV29-1, with D perhaps matching TRBD1 (5 bases). Germline loops: CDR1 SQVTM, CDR2 ANQGSEA. There are 11 residues in the CDR3. The CDR3 nucleotides are TGCGGCGTTGCACGGGGGGAAAAACTGCTTTTT. This sequence encodes CGVARGEKLLF.

As for this clonotype: Possible read error: a much larger clone is one base away. The J gene is TRBJ2-7, the V gene TRBV5-1, with 10 bases matching TRBD2. The germline CDR1 and CDR2 sequences are SGHRS and YFSETQ. This CDR3 region has 15 residues. CDR3 amino acids: CASSSSGSASYGQYF. The CDR3 DNA reads as TGCGCCAGCAGCTCTAGCGGGAGCGCCAGCTACGGGCAGTACTTC.

The chain couples TRBV12-3 or TRBV12-4 to TRBJ2-3; TRBD2 matches 10 bases. This CDR3 has 16 amino acids. The CDR3 region is CDCSSPGLAGTDTQYF. In nucleotides, the CDR3 is TGTGACTGCAGTTCTCCCGGACTAGCGGGCACAGATACGCAGTATTTT.

This clonotype was seen only a few times. A read error may be the cause here, since a much bigger clone is one base away. The chain combines TRBV5-6 with TRBJ2-7; D not certain. Per the germline V gene, CDR1 is SGHDT and CDR2 is YYEEEE. This CDR3 is built from 14 residues. V dropped 7 bases and J dropped 0 bases, with 14 bases sitting between them. This CDR3 is CASGPLDFSYEQYF. In nucleotides, the CDR3 is TGTGCCAGCGGCCCCCTCGACTTCTCCTACGAGCAGTACTTC.